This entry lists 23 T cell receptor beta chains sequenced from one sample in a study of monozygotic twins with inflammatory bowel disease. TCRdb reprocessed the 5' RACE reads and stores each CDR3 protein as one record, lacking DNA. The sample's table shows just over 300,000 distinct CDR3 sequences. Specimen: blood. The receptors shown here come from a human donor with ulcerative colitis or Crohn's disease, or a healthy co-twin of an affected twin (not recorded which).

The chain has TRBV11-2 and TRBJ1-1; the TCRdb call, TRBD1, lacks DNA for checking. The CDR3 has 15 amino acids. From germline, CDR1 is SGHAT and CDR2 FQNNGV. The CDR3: CASSLEPGVRTEAFF.

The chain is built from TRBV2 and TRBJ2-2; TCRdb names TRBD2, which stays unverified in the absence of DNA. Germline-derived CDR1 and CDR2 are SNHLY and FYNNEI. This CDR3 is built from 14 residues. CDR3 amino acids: CASRTTSGVGELFF.

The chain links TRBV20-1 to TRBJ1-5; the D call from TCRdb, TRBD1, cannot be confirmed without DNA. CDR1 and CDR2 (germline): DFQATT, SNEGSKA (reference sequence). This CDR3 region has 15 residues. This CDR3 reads CSARISRGPNQPQHF.

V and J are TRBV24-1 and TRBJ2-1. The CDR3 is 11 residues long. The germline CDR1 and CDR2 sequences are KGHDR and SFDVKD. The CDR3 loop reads CATSAGNEQFF.

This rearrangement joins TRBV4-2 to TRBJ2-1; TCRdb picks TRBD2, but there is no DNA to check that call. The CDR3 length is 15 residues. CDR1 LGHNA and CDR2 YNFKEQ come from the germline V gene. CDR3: CASSQPGLAKGEQFF.

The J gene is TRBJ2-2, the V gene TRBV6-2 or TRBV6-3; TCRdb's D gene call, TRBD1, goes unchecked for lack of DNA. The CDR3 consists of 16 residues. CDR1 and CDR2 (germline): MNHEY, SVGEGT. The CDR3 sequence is CASSFPSGGNTGELFF.

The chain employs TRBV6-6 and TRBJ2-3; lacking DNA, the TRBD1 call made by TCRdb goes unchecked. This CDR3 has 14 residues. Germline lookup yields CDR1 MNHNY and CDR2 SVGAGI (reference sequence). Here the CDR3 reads CASTRAGLTDTQYF.

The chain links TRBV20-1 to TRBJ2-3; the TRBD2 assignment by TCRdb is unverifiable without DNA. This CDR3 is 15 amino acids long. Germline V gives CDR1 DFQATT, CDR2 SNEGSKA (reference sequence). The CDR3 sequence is CSANILAGGRDTQYF.

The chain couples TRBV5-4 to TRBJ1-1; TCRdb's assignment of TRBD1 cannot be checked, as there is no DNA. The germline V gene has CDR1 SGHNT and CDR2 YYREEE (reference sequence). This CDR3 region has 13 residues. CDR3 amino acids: CASQQGTNTEAFF.

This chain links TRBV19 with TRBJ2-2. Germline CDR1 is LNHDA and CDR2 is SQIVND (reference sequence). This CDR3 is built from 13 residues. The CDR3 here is CASKQQNTGELFF. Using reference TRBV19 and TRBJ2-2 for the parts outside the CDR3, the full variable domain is DGGITQSPKYLFRKEGQNVTLSCEQNLNHDAMYWYRQDPGQGLRLIYYSQIVNDFQKGDIAEGYSVSREKKESFPLTVTSAQKNPTAFYLCASKQQNTGELFFGEGSRLTVL.

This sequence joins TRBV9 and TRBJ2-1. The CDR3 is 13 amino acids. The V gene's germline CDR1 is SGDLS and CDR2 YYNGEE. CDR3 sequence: CASSPIGYNEQFF.

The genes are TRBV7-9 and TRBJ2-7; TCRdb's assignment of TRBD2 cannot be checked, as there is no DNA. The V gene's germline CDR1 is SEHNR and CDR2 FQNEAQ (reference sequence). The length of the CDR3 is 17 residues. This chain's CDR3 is CASSKTGLAGVIHVQYF.

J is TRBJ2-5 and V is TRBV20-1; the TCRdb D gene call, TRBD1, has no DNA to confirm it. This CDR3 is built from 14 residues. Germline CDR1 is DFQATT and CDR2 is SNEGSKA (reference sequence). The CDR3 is CSARHRTGGETQYF.

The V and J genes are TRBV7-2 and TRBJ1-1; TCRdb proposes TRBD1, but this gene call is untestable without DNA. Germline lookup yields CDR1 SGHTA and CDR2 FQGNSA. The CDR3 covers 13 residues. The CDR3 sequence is CASSKQGNTEAFF.

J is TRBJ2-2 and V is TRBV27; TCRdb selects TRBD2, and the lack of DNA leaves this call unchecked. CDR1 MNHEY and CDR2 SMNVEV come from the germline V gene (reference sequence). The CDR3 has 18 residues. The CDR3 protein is CASSWGEESGGPTGELFF.

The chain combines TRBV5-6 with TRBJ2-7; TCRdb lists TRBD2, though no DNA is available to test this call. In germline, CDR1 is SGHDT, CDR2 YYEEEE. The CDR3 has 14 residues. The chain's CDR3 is CASSLAGRIYEQYF.

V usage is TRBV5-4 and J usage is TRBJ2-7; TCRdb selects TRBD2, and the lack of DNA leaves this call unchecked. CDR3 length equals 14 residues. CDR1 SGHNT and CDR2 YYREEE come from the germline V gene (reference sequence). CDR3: CASSLGQGDGEQYF.

The CDR3 sequence: CASSLAGGPNTQYF. The V call is TRBV5-1, the J call TRBJ2-3; TCRdb's assignment of TRBD2 cannot be checked, as there is no DNA. This CDR3 spans 14 amino acids. CDR1 and CDR2 (germline): SGHRS, YFSETQ.

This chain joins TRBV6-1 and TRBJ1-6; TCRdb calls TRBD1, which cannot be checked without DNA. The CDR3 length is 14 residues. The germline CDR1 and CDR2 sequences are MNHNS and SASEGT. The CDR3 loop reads CASSEDRGASPLHF.

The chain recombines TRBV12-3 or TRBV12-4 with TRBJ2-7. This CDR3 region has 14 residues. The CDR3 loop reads CASSLLGGSYEQYF.

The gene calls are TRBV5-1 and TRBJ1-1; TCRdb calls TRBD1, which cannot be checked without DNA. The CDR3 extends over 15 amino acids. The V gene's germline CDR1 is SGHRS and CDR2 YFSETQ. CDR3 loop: CASSLEAGVNTEAFF. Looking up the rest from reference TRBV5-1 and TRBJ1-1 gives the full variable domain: KAGVTQTPRYLIKTRGQQVTLSCSPISGHRSVSWYQQTPGQGLQFLFEYFSETQRNKGNFPGRFSGRQFSNSRSEMNVSTLELGDSALYLCASSLEAGVNTEAFFGQGTRLTVV.

Here the CDR3 reads CATSRLLAGTYEQYF. The chain combines TRBV15 with TRBJ2-7. In germline, CDR1 is LNHNV, CDR2 YYDKDF (reference sequence). The CDR3 is made up of 15 amino acids. The full variable domain, completed using reference TRBV15 and TRBJ2-7, is DAMVIQNPRYQVTQFGKPVTLSCSQTLNHNVMYWYQQKSSQAPKLLFHYYDKDFNNEADTPDNFQSRRPNTSFCFLDIRSPGLGDTAMYLCATSRLLAGTYEQYFGPGTRLTVT.

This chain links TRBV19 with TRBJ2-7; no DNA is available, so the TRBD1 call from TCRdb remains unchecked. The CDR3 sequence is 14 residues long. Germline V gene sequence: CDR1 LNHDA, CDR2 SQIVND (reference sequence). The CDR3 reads CASSIASAAYEQYF.